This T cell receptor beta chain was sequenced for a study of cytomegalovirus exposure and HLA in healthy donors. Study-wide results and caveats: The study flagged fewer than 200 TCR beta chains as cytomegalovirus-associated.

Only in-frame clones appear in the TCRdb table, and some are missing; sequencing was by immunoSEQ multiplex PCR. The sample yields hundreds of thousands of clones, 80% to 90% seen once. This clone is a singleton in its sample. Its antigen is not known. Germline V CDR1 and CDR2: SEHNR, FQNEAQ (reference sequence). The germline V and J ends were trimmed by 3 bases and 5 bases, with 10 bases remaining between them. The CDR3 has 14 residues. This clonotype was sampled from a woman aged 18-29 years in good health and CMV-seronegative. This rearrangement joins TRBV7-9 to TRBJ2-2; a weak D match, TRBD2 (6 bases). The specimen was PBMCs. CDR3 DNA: TGTGCCAGCAGCTTGGGGAGGCTGACCGGGGAGCTGTTTTTT. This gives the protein CASSLGRLTGELFF.